This T cell receptor (beta chain) was sequenced for a study of blood T cell repertoires in COVID-19. Study overall: Researchers got acute and convalescent COVID-19 samples from the United States, Italy and Spain. T cells, B-cell-depleted T cells, or PBMCs supplied cDNA or gDNA.

In the original analysis: Researchers report that nucleated cell counts were estimated from reference gene primer amplification. The method was immunoSEQ multiplex PCR; TCRdb's version includes in-frame clones alone and lacks a portion of them. The V and J calls and the clone size are those of that table, but D and trimming were determined from the DNA. The sample includes about 430,000 clones, more than 70% of them seen just once. This clone was recorded only once. Participants were aged 18 to 89 years, lived in around 25 US areas, and enrolled virtually. Sequenced input: PBMCs or T cells enriched from blood (not recorded which). This sequence originates from a woman aged 18-30 years who had been exposed to COVID-19.

The CDR3 is CASSVGAGGLGETQYF. The CDR3 DNA is TGTGCCAGCAGCGTAGGGGCAGGGGGCCTGGGAGAGACCCAGTACTTC. The chain combines TRBV9 with TRBJ2-5; 8 nucleotides line up with TRBD1. V dropped 0 bases and J dropped 4; count of bases not matched to a gene: 8. This CDR3 spans 16 amino acids. Germline-derived CDR1 and CDR2 are SGDLS and YYNGEE.